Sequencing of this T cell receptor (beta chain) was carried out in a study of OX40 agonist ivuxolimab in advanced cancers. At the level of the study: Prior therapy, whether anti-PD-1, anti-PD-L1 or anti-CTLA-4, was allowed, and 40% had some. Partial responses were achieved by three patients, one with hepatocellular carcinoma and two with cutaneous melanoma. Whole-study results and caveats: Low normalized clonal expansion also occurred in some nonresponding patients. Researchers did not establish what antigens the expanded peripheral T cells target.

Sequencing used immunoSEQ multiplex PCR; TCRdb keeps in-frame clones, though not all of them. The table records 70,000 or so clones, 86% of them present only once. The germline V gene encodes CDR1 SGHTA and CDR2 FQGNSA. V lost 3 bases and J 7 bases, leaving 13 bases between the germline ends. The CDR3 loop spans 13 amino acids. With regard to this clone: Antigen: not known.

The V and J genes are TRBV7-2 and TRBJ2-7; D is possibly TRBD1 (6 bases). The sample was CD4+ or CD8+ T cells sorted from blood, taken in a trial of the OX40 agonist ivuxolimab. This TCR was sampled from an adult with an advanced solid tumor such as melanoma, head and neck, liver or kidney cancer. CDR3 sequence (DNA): TGTGCCAGCAGCTTCAATACAGGGCTTGAGCAGTACTTC. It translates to CASSFNTGLEQYF.